This T cell receptor (beta chain) stems from a study of Ad26.COV2.S vaccination and SARS-CoV-2 variants. Profiled with immunoSEQ multiplex PCR; TCRdb holds only in-frame clones, not every one. The table includes hundreds of thousands of clones, about 90% detected once. Germline assignment: CDR1 LGHNA and CDR2 YSLEER. This CDR3 comprises 16 residues. V dropped 6 bases and J dropped 6; count of bases not matched to a gene: 11. Treatment meaning: some 19 received Ad26.COV2.S at low or high dose, single or two shots; about 5 received placebo; per-sample allocation not given. Sampling took place 63 days after the first vaccine or placebo injection.

This sample comprised peripheral blood, obtained in a trial of Ad26.COV2.S vaccine versus placebo. This TCR was recovered from a person between 18 and 60 years old who received the Ad26.COV2.S COVID-19 vaccine or a placebo. The rearrangement joins TRBV4-3 to TRBJ2-3; TRBD2 aligns across 11 bases. In nucleotides, the CDR3 is TGCGCCAGCAGAAAATCAGTAGCGGGGGGGCCGGATACGCAGTATTTT. Encoded protein: CASRKSVAGGPDTQYF.